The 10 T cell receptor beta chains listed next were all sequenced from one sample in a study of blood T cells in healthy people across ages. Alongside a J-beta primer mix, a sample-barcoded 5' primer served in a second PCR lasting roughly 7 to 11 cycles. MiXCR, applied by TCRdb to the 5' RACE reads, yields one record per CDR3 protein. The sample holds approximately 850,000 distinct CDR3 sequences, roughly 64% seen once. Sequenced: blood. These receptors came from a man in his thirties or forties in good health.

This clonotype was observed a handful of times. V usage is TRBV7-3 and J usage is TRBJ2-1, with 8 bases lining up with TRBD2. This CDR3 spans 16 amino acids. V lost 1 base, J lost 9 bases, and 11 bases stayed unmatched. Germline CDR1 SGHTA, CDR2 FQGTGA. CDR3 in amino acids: CASSLRPGLVRSEQFF. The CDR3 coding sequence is TGTGCCAGCAGCTTAAGACCGGGACTAGTTCGCAGTGAGCAGTTCTTC.

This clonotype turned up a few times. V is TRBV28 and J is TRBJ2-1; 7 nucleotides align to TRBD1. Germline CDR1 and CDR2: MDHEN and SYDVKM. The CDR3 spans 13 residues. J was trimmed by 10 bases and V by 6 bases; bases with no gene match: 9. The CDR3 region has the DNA TGTGCCAGCAGCGTGCGAAGGGGGCAGGAGCAGTTCTTC. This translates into CASSVRRGQEQFF.

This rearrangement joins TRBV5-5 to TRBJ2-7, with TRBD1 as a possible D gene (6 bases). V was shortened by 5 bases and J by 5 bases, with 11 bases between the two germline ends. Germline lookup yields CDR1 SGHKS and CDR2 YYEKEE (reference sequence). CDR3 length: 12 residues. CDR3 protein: CASRARGNEQYF. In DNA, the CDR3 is TGTGCCAGCAGGGCCAGGGGCAACGAGCAGTACTTC.

CDR3 residues: CASNQASVGEAFF. CDR3 sequence (DNA): TGTGCCAGCAATCAGGCGTCGGTGGGGGAAGCTTTCTTT. This chain joins TRBV28 and TRBJ1-1; no firm D call. This CDR3 contains 13 residues. The germline CDR1 and CDR2 sequences are MDHEN and SYDVKM. V lost 7 bases to trimming and J lost 8 bases, with 17 bases between them.

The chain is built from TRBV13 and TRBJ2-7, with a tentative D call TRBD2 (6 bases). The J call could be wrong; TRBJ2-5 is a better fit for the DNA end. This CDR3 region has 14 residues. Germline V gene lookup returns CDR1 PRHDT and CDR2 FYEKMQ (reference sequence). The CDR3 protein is CASSLLRDGETQYF. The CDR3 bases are TGTGCCAGCAGCTTATTGCGGGACGGGGAGACCCAGTACTTC.

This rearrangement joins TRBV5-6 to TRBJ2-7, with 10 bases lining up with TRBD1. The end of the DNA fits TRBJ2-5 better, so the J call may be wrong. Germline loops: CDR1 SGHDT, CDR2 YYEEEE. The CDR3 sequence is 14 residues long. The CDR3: CASSFGTGEKTQYF. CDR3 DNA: TGTGCCAGCAGCTTCGGGACAGGGGAGAAGACCCAGTACTTC.

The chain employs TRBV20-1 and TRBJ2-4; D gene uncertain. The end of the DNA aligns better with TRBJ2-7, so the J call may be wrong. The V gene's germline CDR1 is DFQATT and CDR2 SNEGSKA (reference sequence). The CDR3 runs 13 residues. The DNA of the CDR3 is TGCAGTGCTGAGACCGAACCCGCCTACGAGCAGTACTTC. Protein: CSAETEPAYEQYF.

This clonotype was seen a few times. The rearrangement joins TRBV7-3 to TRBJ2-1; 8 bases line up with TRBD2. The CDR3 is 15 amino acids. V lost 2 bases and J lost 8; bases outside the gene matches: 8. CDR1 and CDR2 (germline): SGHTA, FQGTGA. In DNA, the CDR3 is TGTGCCAGCAGCTTAGGGGCGGGGGGAGTGGATGAGCAGTTCTTC. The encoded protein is CASSLGAGGVDEQFF.

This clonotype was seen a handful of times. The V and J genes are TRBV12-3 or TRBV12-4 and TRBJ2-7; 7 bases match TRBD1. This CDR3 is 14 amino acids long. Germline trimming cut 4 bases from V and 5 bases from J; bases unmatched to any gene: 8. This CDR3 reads CASSSRTGLDEQYF. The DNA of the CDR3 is TGTGCCAGCAGTTCCCGGACAGGCTTGGACGAGCAGTACTTC.

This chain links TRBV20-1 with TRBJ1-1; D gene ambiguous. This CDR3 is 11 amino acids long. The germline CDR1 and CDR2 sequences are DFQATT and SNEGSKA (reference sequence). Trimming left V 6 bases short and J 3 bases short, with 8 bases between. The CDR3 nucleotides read TGCAGTGCAAGCCGCTACACTGAAGCTTTCTTT. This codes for CSASRYTEAFF.